A selection of T cell receptor beta chains follows, all from one sample in a study of Graves' ophthalmopathy and Graves' hyperthyroidism. TCRdb analysed the multiplex PCR reads with MiXCR anew, one entry per CDR3 protein. The sample holds over a million distinct CDR3 sequences, 35% to 40% seen once. Source material: peripheral blood or thyroid tissue (not recorded which). These TCRs come from an adult man with Graves' hyperthyroidism. The CDR3 runs from the conserved cysteine through the conserved F or W. Fields, in order: clone size, V gene, D gene, J gene, CDR3 protein, CDR3 DNA. A D gene is named only where the DNA matches it firmly. For some rows the clone size is stated as once, few or many, or as a class when expanded; others skip it.

>few|TRBV5-4|TRBD2|TRBJ2-7
CASSLASGTTSYEQYF
TGTGCCAGCAGCTTGGCCTCCGGGACTACCTCCTACGAGCAGTACTTC
>many|TRBV10-3|TRBD2|TRBJ2-2
CAITTGRESGELFF
TGTGCCATCACTACGGGGAGGGAATCCGGGGAGCTGTTTTTT
>.|TRBV25-1|.|TRBJ2-7
CASSKTSGEQYF
TGTGCCAGCAGCAAGACTAGTGGAGAGCAGTACTTC
>.|TRBV27|.|TRBJ2-5
CASSSNSVWETQYF
TGTGCCAGCAGTTCTAACTCGGTCTGGGAGACCCAGTACTTC
>.|TRBV2|.|TRBJ2-7
CASSEGPGVVEQCF
TGTGCCAGCAGTGAAGGACCCGGGGTGGTCGAGCAGTGCTTC
>many|TRBV4-1|.|TRBJ2-5
CASSPELTGSQETQYF
TGCGCCAGCAGCCCTGAGCTGACAGGAAGTCAAGAGACCCAGTACTTC
>few|TRBV2|TRBD1|TRBJ2-6
CASSGQGAVGANVLTF
TGTGCCAGCAGTGGACAGGGGGCGGTTGGGGCCAACGTCCTGACTTTC
>many|TRBV7-2|TRBD2|TRBJ2-7
CASSRRTSGDHSYEQYF
TGTGCCAGCAGCAGGAGGACTAGCGGGGATCACTCCTACGAGCAGTACTTC
>many|TRBV6-1|.|TRBJ2-7
CASSEAGSAPSLYEQYF
TGTGCCAGCAGTGAAGCGGGGTCAGCTCCGAGTCTTTACGAGCAGTACTTC
>.|TRBV2|.|TRBJ1-1
CASYRVTSRGAHRLNTEAFF
TGTGCCAGCTACCGAGTAACCTCTCGGGGGGCCCATAGATTGAACACTGAAGCTTTCTTT
>.|TRBV12-3/TRBV12-4|.|TRBJ1-1
CASSFGPNTETFF
TGTGCCAGCAGTTTCGGCCCGAACACTGAAACTTTCTTT
>.|TRBV19|.|TRBJ1-1
CASSPSGGFSSTEAFF
TGTGCCAGTAGTCCGTCTGGTGGGTTCTCGTCGACTGAAGCTTTCTTT
>once|TRBV29-1|.|TRBJ2-5
CSSLVQETQYF
TGCAGCTCCCTAGTCCAAGAGACCCAGTACTTC
>.|TRBV10-3|TRBD1|TRBJ1-6
CATKPGQYNSPLHF
TGTGCCACAAAACCGGGACAGTATAATTCACCCCTCCACTTT
>many|TRBV7-2|TRBD1|TRBJ1-1
CASRHGQEGSLAFF
TGTGCCAGCAGACACGGACAGGAAGGGAGTCTAGCTTTCTTT
>many|TRBV19|TRBD1|TRBJ2-1
CASSMRGTGYYNEQFF
TGTGCCAGTAGTATGCGTGGGACAGGGTACTACAATGAGCAGTTCTTC
>.|TRBV19|TRBD2|TRBJ2-6
CASSQTSGRVGF
TGTGCCAGTAGCCAGACTAGCGGGAGGGTAGGATTC
>many|TRBV7-8|TRBD2|TRBJ2-5
CASSLSTSGKETQYF
TGTGCCAGCAGCTTAAGTACTAGCGGGAAAGAGACCCAGTACTTC
>many|TRBV12-3/TRBV12-4|.|TRBJ1-5
CASSPQGWSNQPQHF
TGTGCCAGCAGCCCTCAGGGTTGGAGCAATCAGCCCCAGCATTTT
>many|TRBV19|TRBD2|TRBJ2-7
CASSDSGMFYEQYF
TGTGCCAGTAGCGATAGCGGGATGTTCTACGAGCAGTACTTC
>.|TRBV6-2/TRBV6-3|.|TRBJ1-5
CATTPGYSNQPQHF
TGTGCCACGACACCAGGTTATAGCAATCAGCCCCAGCATTTT
>.|TRBV9|.|TRBJ2-6
CASSPRLGGGSGANVLTF
TGTGCCAGCAGCCCGCGACTAGGGGGCGGCTCTGGGGCCAACGTCCTGACTTTC
>.|TRBV29-1|TRBD1|TRBJ1-1
CSVKPGQGATEAFF
TGCAGCGTGAAACCGGGACAGGGGGCCACTGAAGCTTTCTTT
>.|TRBV15|.|TRBJ1-5
CATSMFGGASNQPQHF
TGTGCCACCAGCATGTTCGGGGGGGCTAGCAATCAGCCCCAGCATTTT
>.|TRBV20-1|.|TRBJ2-2
CSGFRDRELFF
TGCAGTGGGTTCCGGGACAGGGAGCTGTTTTTT
>.|TRBV27|TRBD1|TRBJ1-5
CASSPAGQQIAQHF
TGTGCCAGCAGCCCGGCGGGACAGCAGATTGCCCAGCATTTT
>.|TRBV5-1|TRBD2|TRBJ2-7
CASSPGLALTYEQYF
TGCGCCAGCAGCCCGGGACTAGCCTTGACCTACGAGCAGTACTTC
>.|TRBV2|.|TRBJ2-1
CASTQYNEQFF
TGTGCCAGCACGCAGTACAATGAGCAGTTCTTC
>.|TRBV15|TRBD1|TRBJ1-4
CATSWGQGAWGEKLFF
TGTGCCACCAGCTGGGGACAGGGGGCATGGGGTGAAAAACTGTTTTTT
>.|TRBV20-1|TRBD1|TRBJ2-7
CSAGPGQGPYEQYF
TGCAGTGCTGGGCCGGGACAGGGTCCCTACGAGCAGTACTTC
>.|TRBV10-2|.|TRBJ2-7
CACSARSGGPYEQYF
.
>few|TRBV10-3|.|TRBJ2-7
CAISESRSGRPTRQYF
TGTGCCATCAGTGAGTCGAGGTCAGGGCGACCTACGAGGCAGTACTTC
>few|TRBV7-3|.|TRBJ1-2
CASSLIRGYYF
TGTGCCAGCAGCTTAATCAGGGGATACTACTTC
>few|TRBV6-1|.|TRBJ1-5
CASSPWTDDSNQPQHF
TGTGCCAGCAGTCCATGGACAGACGATAGCAATCAGCCCCAGCATTTT
>many|TRBV10-2|.|TRBJ1-1
CATKDTQAFF
TGCGCCACCAAAGACACTCAAGCTTTCTTT
>.|TRBV7-2|.|TRBJ1-5
CASSLGWGHTSNQPQHF
TGTGCCAGCAGCTTAGGTTGGGGACATACAAGCAATCAGCCCCAGCATTTT
>many|TRBV19|.|TRBJ2-2
CASTLGRGHTGELFF
TGTGCCAGTACCCTGGGACGGGGGCACACCGGGGAGCTGTTTTTT
>few|TRBV4-3|.|TRBJ1-5
CASSRNMDRNQPQHF
TGCGCCAGCAGCCGGAATATGGACCGTAATCAGCCCCAGCATTTT
>many|TRBV4-1|.|TRBJ1-3
CASSQAGNTIYF
TGCGCCAGCAGCCAAGCTGGAAACACCATATATTTT
>.|TRBV10-3|.|TRBJ1-4
CAISYVAEEKLFF
TGTGCCATCAGTTACGTGGCAGAAGAAAAACTGTTTTTT
>.|TRBV29-1|.|TRBJ1-3
CSLTVGLQETASGNTIYF
TGCAGCCTTACCGTAGGACTTCAAGAGACAGCCTCTGGAAACACCATATATTTT
>.|TRBV2|TRBD1|TRBJ1-2
CASSKTGAANYGYTF
TGTGCCAGCAGTAAGACAGGGGCAGCTAACTATGGCTACACCTTC
>.|TRBV7-8|.|TRBJ2-5
CASSLVEVNGETQYF
TGTGCCAGCAGCTTGGTGGAAGTAAACGGGGAGACCCAGTACTTC
>.|TRBV11-2|.|TRBJ2-3
CASSTPFYSTQYF
TGTGCCAGCAGCACGCCCTTTTACAGTACGCAGTATTTT
>once|TRBV12-3/TRBV12-4|.|TRBJ1-6
CTSSDSTYNSPLHF
TGTACCAGCAGTGACAGTACCTATAATTCACCCCTCCACTTT
>.|TRBV10-1|.|TRBJ1-6
CASSQDQTPASGNYNSPLHF
TGCGCCAGCAGCCAGGATCAAACTCCAGCTTCGGGCAATTATAATTCACCCCTCCACTTT
>many|TRBV5-1|.|TRBJ2-7
CASRPDGSYEQYF
TGCGCCAGCAGACCGGACGGCTCCTACGAGCAGTACTTC
>.|TRBV7-9|.|TRBJ1-5
CASSRTGVTQHF
TGTGCCAGCAGCAGAACAGGAGTGACCCAGCATTTT
>.|TRBV10-3|.|TRBJ2-5
CAIRAGQGQETQYF
TGTGCCATCAGGGCGGGCCAGGGACAAGAGACCCAGTACTTC
>.|TRBV4-2|.|TRBJ2-7
CASSQETATYEQYF
TGTGCCAGCAGCCAAGAAACTGCTACCTACGAGCAGTACTTC
>once|TRBV7-2|.|TRBJ1-1
CASSLEGGARNTEAFF
TGTGCCAGCAGCTTAGAGGGGGGCGCACGGAACACTGAAGCTTTCTTT
>.|TRBV27|.|TRBJ2-5
CASSPRQGGKRETQYF
TGTGCCAGCAGTCCTAGACAGGGAGGAAAAAGGGAGACCCAGTACTTC
>.|TRBV29-1|TRBD1|TRBJ1-2
CSVDDRGWGGYTF
TGCAGCGTTGACGACAGGGGATGGGGTGGCTACACCTTC
>many|TRBV5-1|TRBD2|TRBJ2-7
CASSLAGGRREQYF
TGCGCCAGCAGCTTGGCGGGAGGGCGTCGCGAGCAGTACTTC
>.|TRBV7-2|.|TRBJ1-1
CASSDGIAIRGEAFF
TGTGCCAGCAGCGACGGGATAGCGATTCGGGGTGAAGCTTTCTTT